This TCR beta chain was documented in a study of blood T cell repertoires in COVID-19. Study-wide background: Specimens from acute and convalescent COVID-19 originated in the United States, Italy and Spain. The analysed material was cDNA or gDNA that came from T cells, B-cell-depleted T cells, or PBMCs.

Original processing notes: How many nucleated cells were present was estimated from reference gene primer amplification. Clones were sequenced by immunoSEQ multiplex PCR, and TCRdb holds only the in-frame ones, with some missing. That table furnishes V, J and clone size, whereas the DNA furnished D and trimming. In the table there are fewer than 35,000 clones, 85% to 90% of which are singletons. This CDR3 region has 15 residues. This chain joins TRBV21-1 and TRBJ1-4; the table's D call, TRBD1, was not checked against the DNA. TRBV21-1 corresponds to a pseudogene. The TCR sequence derives from a man in his 70s with active COVID-19. The sequenced sample consisted of peripheral blood. This CDR3 is CASSTQDRGVEKLFF. The CDR3 bases are TGTGCCAGCAGCACCCAGGACAGGGGAGTTGAAAAACTGTTTTTT.